One sample yielded the 27 T cell receptor beta chains listed below, sequenced in a study of somatic mutations in cytotoxic T cells in rheumatoid arthritis. Sequencing was performed with immunoSEQ multiplex PCR; in TCRdb, only in-frame clones are kept and a portion is missing. Of 15,000 to 20,000 clones in the sample, roughly 80% are singletons; the top ten hold 10% to 15%. The sequenced material came from CD8+ T cells sorted from blood. These receptors all stem from an adult with rheumatoid arthritis.

The V and J genes are TRBV6-1 and TRBJ1-5, with TRBD1 matching 7 bases. Trimming cost V 2 bases and J 6 bases; bases outside gene matches: 7. The germline gives CDR1 MNHNS, CDR2 SASEGT. The CDR3 is 15 residues long. CDR3 sequence reads: CASSEMRGRVQPQHF. In nucleotides, the CDR3 is TGTGCCAGCAGTGAAATGAGGGGGCGCGTTCAGCCCCAGCATTTT.

The rearrangement links TRBV4-1 to TRBJ1-5; no reliable D call. The CDR3 extends over 14 amino acids. Trimming removed 0 bases at V and 4 bases at J, with 7 bases between. Germline loops: CDR1 MGHRA, CDR2 YSYEKL. The CDR3, as DNA: TGCGCCAGCAGCCAAGAAGGTGTTAATCAGCCCCAGCATTTT. This translates into CASSQEGVNQPQHF.

The V call is TRBV29-1, the J call TRBJ2-7; possibly TRBD1 or TRBD2 for D (5 bases each). The germline V gene encodes CDR1 SQVTM and CDR2 ANQGSEA. The CDR3 runs to 13 residues. V was shortened by 4 bases and J by 0 bases, with 10 bases between the two germline ends. CDR3 amino acids: CSVVAGTSYEQYF. In DNA form, the CDR3 reads TGCAGCGTTGTGGCAGGGACCTCCTACGAGCAGTACTTC.

The V call is TRBV7-9, the J call TRBJ2-3; TRBD2 matches 9 bases. The V segment lost 5 bases and the J segment 2 bases; nucleotides outside the gene matches: 11. The CDR3 runs to 17 residues. The germline V gene has CDR1 SEHNR and CDR2 FQNEAQ (reference sequence). CDR3 coding DNA: TGTGCCAGCAGCGCGTTTGGAAGCGGGGGGCACACAGATACGCAGTATTTT. This gives the protein CASSAFGSGGHTDTQYF.

This chain uses TRBV7-8 with TRBJ2-1, with no clear D. Germline lookup yields CDR1 SGHVS and CDR2 FQNEAQ. The V end lost 2 bases, the J end lost 3 bases, and 17 bases lay between the germline ends. This CDR3 has 17 residues. DNA for the CDR3: TGTGCCAGCAGCTTATCCGGCCCCGTCAATGTCTACAATGAGCAGTTCTTC. Its protein product is CASSLSGPVNVYNEQFF.

The CDR3 region is CASSLGSSTDTQYF. The CDR3 region has the DNA TGTGCCAGCAGCTTGGGCAGTTCCACAGATACGCAGTATTTT. V is TRBV7-9 and J is TRBJ2-3; no reliable D call. The V end lost 3 bases, the J end lost 2 bases, and 9 bases lay between the germline ends. Germline V gives CDR1 SEHNR, CDR2 FQNEAQ (reference sequence). The length of the CDR3 is 14 residues.

V is TRBV30 and J is TRBJ2-5, with 8 bases fitting TRBD1. The CDR3 extends over 13 amino acids. J was trimmed by 0 bases and V by 5 bases; bases with no gene match: 2. CDR1 is GTSNPN, CDR2 SVGIG, per germline (reference sequence). The CDR3 loop is CAWLTGDQETQYF. CDR3 DNA: TGTGCCTGGCTGACAGGGGACCAAGAGACCCAGTACTTC.

By proportion, this clone is medium-sized. J is TRBJ2-2 and V is TRBV21-1; the table's D call of TRBD1 was not tested on the DNA. TRBV21-1 is a pseudogene segment. The CDR3 loop spans 13 amino acids. CDR3 amino acids: CASSKVGAGELFF. The CDR3 DNA reads TGTGCCAGCAGCAAAGTAGGGGCCGGGGAGCTGTTTTTT.

The chain uses TRBV5-3 and TRBJ2-7; TRBD1 matches at 7 bases. TRBV5-3 is an open reading frame, and its role is uncertain. The length of the CDR3 is 13 residues. Unmatched junction bases numbered 0, after V lost 3 bases and J lost 0 bases. CDR3 protein: CARSWDSSYEQYV. In nucleotides, the CDR3 is TGTGCCAGAAGCTGGGACAGCTCCTACGAGCAGTACGTC.

The J gene is TRBJ2-3, the V gene TRBV6-1, with D perhaps matching TRBD1 (5 bases). From germline, CDR1 is MNHNS and CDR2 SASEGT. V lost 4 bases, J lost 3 bases, and 14 bases lay in between. The CDR3 loop spans 15 amino acids. CDR3 sequence reads: CASSGGLYRTDTQYF. In nucleotides, the CDR3 is TGTGCCAGCAGTGGGGGTTTGTACAGGACAGATACGCAGTATTTT.

This rearrangement joins TRBV7-9 to TRBJ2-5; TRBD1 might be the D (6 bases). CDR1 SEHNR and CDR2 FQNEAQ come from the germline V gene (reference sequence). The V gene lost 1 base and the J gene lost 4 bases, with 10 bases spanning the gap. The CDR3 contains 14 residues. The CDR3 reads CASSLVTGRETQYF. CDR3 in DNA: TGTGCCAGCAGCTTAGTCACAGGGCGAGAGACCCAGTACTTC. The full variable domain, completed using reference TRBV7-9 and TRBJ2-5, is DTGVSQNPRHKITKRGQNVTFRCDPISEHNRLYWYRQTLGQGPEFLTYFQNEAQLEKSRLLSDRFSAERPKGSFSTLEIQRTEQGDSAMYLCASSLVTGRETQYFGPGTRLLVL.

In DNA, the CDR3 is TGTGCCAGCAGCCAACTAGCGGGGGGCTACAATGAGCAGTTCTTC. Translating gives CASSQLAGGYNEQFF. The J gene is TRBJ2-1, the V gene TRBV14, with 11 bases identical to TRBD2. Germline trimming cut 2 bases from V and 3 bases from J; bases unmatched to any gene: 0. The CDR3 has 15 amino acids. CDR1 and CDR2 from the germline V gene are SGHDN and FVKESK.

The rearrangement joins TRBV5-1 to TRBJ2-2; D ambiguous. The V end lost 0 bases, the J end lost 2 bases, and 8 bases lay between the germline ends. The CDR3 has 15 amino acids. Germline CDR1 reads SGHRS; CDR2 reads YFSETQ. The CDR3 here is CASSLGWDNTGELFF. The CDR3 nucleotides read TGCGCCAGCAGCTTGGGGTGGGATAACACCGGGGAGCTGTTTTTT.

The V and J genes are TRBV14 and TRBJ1-2, with D uncertain. CDR1 is SGHDN, CDR2 FVKESK, per germline. The length of the CDR3 is 16 residues. V lost 4 bases, J lost 3 bases, and 18 bases lay in between. CDR3 sequence (DNA): TGTGCCAGCAGCCCCCCACCCGGGGAGACTTACTATGGCTACACCTTC. As protein: CASSPPPGETYYGYTF. Together with reference TRBV14 and TRBJ1-2, the CDR3 gives the full variable domain: EAGVTQFPSHSVIEKGQTVTLRCDPISGHDNLYWYRRVMGKEIKFLLHFVKESKQDESGMPNNRFLAERTGGTYSTLKVQPAELEDSGVYFCASSPPPGETYYGYTFGSGTRLTVV.

The rearrangement uses TRBV10-2 and TRBJ2-3, with D perhaps TRBD2 (6 bases). The CDR3 spans 15 residues. The germline V gene encodes CDR1 WSHSY and CDR2 SAAADI. Trimming left V 0 bases short and J 4 bases short, with 11 bases between. The CDR3 is CASSESWDLADTQYF. CDR3 in DNA: TGCGCCAGCAGTGAGTCATGGGACTTAGCAGATACGCAGTATTTT.

The rearrangement uses TRBV4-1 and TRBJ1-2, with 7 positions matching TRBD1. Germline V CDR1 and CDR2: MGHRA, YSYEKL. The length of the CDR3 is 15 residues. Losses at the gene ends were 1 base for V and 4 bases for J; bases not matched to a gene: 6. This CDR3 reads CASSQGDRDGYGYTF. The DNA for the CDR3 is TGCGCCAGCAGCCAAGGAGACAGGGACGGCTATGGCTACACCTTC.

Written as DNA, the CDR3 is TGTGCCAGCAGTCCGGGGACAGGGGACATGCATGGCTACACCTTC. This sequence encodes CASSPGTGDMHGYTF. The chain employs TRBV28 and TRBJ1-2, with 10 bases that match TRBD1. J lost 6 bases, V lost 5 bases, and 9 bases had no gene match. The CDR3 runs to 15 residues. Germline CDR1 reads MDHEN; CDR2 reads SYDVKM.

The chain carries TRBV28 and TRBJ1-4; unclear D gene. From germline, CDR1 is MDHEN and CDR2 SYDVKM. V shed 3 bases and J shed 8 bases, with 19 bases lying between them. The CDR3 totals 16 residues. Here the CDR3 DNA reads TGTGCCAGCAGTTTTTCACCCGCAGACCCTAGGGAAAAACTGTTTTTT. Protein sequence: CASSFSPADPREKLFF.

The rearrangement uses TRBV7-9 and TRBJ1-1; 7 bases are shared with TRBD1. The germline V gene has CDR1 SEHNR and CDR2 FQNEAQ (reference sequence). With 1 base clipped from V and 3 bases from J, the junction kept 5 bases outside the gene matches. The CDR3 length is 15 residues. In DNA, the CDR3 is TGTGCCAGCAGCTTAGGAGGGGGCGCTTACACTGAAGCTTTCTTT. Protein product: CASSLGGGAYTEAFF.

The chain joins TRBV27 to TRBJ2-7, with 10 positions matching TRBD1. Germline V gene lookup returns CDR1 MNHEY and CDR2 SMNVEV (reference sequence). With V trimmed by 3 bases and J by 5 bases, 7 bases remained unmatched. The CDR3 sequence is 15 residues long. CDR3 region: CASSFIGDRGHEQYF. CDR3 DNA: TGTGCCAGCAGTTTCATAGGGGACAGGGGCCACGAGCAGTACTTC.

This chain uses TRBV5-1 with TRBJ1-1, with D unclear. V gave up 4 bases and J gave up 1 base, with 17 bases separating them. The CDR3 covers 16 residues. Looked up from germline, CDR1 is SGHRS and CDR2 is YFSETQ. In DNA form, the CDR3 reads TGCGCCAGCAGCCCCGACCCCGAAGGTAGGAACACTGAAGCTTTCTTT. Translated: CASSPDPEGRNTEAFF.

V is TRBV6-1 and J is TRBJ2-7, with TRBD2 identical over 7 bases. The CDR3 runs 15 residues. CDR1 and CDR2 from the germline V gene are MNHNS and SASEGT. J was trimmed by 2 bases and V by 4 bases; bases with no gene match: 8. The CDR3 DNA sequence: TGTGCCAGCAGTGTAGATTCGGGGGGTCCCTACGAGCAGTACTTC. Its protein product is CASSVDSGGPYEQYF.

V gene TRBV7-9 combines with J gene TRBJ1-3; TRBD1 aligns across 7 bases. CDR3 length: 14 amino acids. CDR1 and CDR2 from the germline V gene are SEHNR and FQNEAQ (reference sequence). Trimming removed 5 bases from V and 2 bases from J; junction bases left unmatched: 3. The CDR3 is CASSPTGTGNTIYF. The CDR3 DNA follows: TGTGCCAGCAGCCCGACAGGGACTGGAAACACCATATATTTT.

This clone was detected once. The V gene is TRBV5-5, the J gene TRBJ1-5; D call uncertain. V was trimmed by 2 bases and J by 2 bases, leaving 8 bases between them. Germline V gene lookup returns CDR1 SGHKS and CDR2 YYEKEE (reference sequence). This CDR3 is 14 amino acids long. CDR3 sequence reads: CASSLVQGNQPQHF. The CDR3 nucleotides read TGTGCCAGCAGCTTAGTTCAGGGCAATCAGCCCCAGCATTTT.

This clone was counted a single time. The gene calls are TRBV7-3 and TRBJ2-3, with TRBD1 matching 8 bases. The J segment lost 5 bases and the V segment lost 4 bases, leaving 5 bases of the junction unmatched. The germline gives CDR1 SGHTA, CDR2 FQGTGA. CDR3 length: 14 amino acids. CDR3 sequence: CASSSSGGGDTQYF. In DNA form, the CDR3 reads TGTGCCAGCAGCTCCTCAGGGGGCGGAGATACGCAGTATTTT.

The chain carries TRBV28 and TRBJ2-7; D not resolved. V lost 6 bases, J lost 4 bases, and 16 bases lay in between. Germline CDR1 is MDHEN and CDR2 is SYDVKM. This CDR3 has 14 residues. CDR3 bases: TGTGCCAGCAGCATACCCAGACCGGGTTACGAGCAGTACTTC. It is translated as CASSIPRPGYEQYF.

The chain recombines TRBV28 with TRBJ2-5; possible D gene TRBD2, 5 bases. Germline V CDR1 and CDR2: MDHEN, SYDVKM. The CDR3 has 15 residues. The V gene lost 7 bases and the J gene lost 5 bases, with 20 bases spanning the gap. The CDR3 DNA is TGTGCCAGCACAAGGGCTAGCTCCCCTTCGGAGACCCAGTACTTC. Encoded protein: CASTRASSPSETQYF.